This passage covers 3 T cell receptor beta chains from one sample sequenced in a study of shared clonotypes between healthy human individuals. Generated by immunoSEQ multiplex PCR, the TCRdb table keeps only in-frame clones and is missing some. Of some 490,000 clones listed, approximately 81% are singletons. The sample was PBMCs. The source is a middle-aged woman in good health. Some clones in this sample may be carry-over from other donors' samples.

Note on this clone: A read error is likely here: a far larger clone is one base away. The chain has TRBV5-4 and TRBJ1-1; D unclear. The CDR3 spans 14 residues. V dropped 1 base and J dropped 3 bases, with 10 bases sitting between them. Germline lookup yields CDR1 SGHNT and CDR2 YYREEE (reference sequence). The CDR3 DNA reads TGTGCCAGCAGCTTGTCGGTCGTGGACACTGAAGCTTTCTTT. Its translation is CASSLSVVDTEAFF.

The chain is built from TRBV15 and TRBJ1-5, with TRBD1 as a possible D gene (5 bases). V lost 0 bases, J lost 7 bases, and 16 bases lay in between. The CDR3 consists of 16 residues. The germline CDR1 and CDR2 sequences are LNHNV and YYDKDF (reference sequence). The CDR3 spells CATSRDQLGGDQPQHF. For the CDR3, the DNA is TGTGCCACCAGCAGAGATCAGCTCGGGGGAGACCAGCCCCAGCATTTT. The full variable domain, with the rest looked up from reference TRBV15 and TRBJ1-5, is DAMVIQNPRYQVTQFGKPVTLSCSQTLNHNVMYWYQQKSSQAPKLLFHYYDKDFNNEADTPDNFQSRRPNTSFCFLDIRSPGLGDTAMYLCATSRDQLGGDQPQHFGDGTRLSIL.

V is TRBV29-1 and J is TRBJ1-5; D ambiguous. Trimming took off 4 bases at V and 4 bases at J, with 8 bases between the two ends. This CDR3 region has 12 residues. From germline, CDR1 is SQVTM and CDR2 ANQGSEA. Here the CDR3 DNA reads TGCAGCGTTGGTCAGCTTAATCAGCCCCAGCATTTT. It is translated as CSVGQLNQPQHF.